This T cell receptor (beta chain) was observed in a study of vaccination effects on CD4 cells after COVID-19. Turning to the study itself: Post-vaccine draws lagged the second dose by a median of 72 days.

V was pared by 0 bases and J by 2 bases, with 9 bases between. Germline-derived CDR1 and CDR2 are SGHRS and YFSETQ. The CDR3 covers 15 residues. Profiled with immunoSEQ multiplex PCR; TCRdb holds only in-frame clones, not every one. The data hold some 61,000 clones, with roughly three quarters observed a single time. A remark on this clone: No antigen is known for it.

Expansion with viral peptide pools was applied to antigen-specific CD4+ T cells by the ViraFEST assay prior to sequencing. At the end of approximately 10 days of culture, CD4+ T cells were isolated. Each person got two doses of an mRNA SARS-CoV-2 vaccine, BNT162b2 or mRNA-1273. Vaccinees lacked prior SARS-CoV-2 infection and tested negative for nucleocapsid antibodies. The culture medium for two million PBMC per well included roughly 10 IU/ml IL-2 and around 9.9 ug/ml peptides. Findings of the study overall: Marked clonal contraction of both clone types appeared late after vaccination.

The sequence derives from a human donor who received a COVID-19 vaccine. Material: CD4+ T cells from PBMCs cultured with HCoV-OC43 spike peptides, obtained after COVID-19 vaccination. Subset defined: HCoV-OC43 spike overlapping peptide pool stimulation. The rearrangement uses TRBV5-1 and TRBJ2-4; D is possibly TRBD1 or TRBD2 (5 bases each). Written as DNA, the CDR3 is TGCGCCAGCAGCTTGGCTGGGGGAACCAAAAACATTCAGTACTTC. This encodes CASSLAGGTKNIQYF.